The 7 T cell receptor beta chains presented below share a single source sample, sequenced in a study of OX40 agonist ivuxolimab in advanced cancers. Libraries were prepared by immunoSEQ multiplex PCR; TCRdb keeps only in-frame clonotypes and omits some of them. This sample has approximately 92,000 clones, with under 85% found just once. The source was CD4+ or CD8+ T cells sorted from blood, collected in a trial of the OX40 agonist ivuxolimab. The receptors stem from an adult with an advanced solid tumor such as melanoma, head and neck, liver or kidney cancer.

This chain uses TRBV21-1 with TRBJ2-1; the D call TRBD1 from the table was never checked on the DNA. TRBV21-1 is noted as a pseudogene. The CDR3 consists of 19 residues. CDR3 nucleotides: TGTGCCAGCAGCAAAGACCGGGACAGCCCCAAGAGCTCCTACAATGAGCAGTTCTTC. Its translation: CASSKDRDSPKSSYNEQFF.

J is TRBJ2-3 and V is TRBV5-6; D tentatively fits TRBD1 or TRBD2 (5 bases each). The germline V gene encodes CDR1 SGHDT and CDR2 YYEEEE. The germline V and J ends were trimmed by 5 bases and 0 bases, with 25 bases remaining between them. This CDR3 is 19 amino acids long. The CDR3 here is CASRSVGVTLPSSTDTQYF. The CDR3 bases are TGTGCCAGCAGATCAGTGGGGGTGACTCTACCGTCTAGCACAGATACGCAGTATTTT. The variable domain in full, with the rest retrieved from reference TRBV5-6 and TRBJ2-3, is DAGVTQSPTHLIKTRGQQVTLRCSPKSGHDTVSWYQQALGQGPQFIFQYYEEEERQRGNFPDRFSGHQFPNYSSELNVNALLLGDSALYLCASRSVGVTLPSSTDTQYFGPGTRLTVL.

For the CDR3, the DNA is TGTGCCAGCAGCTTAACCGGGGCATACGAGTACGAGCAGTACTTC. Its translation is CASSLTGAYEYEQYF. This chain links TRBV14 with TRBJ2-7; TRBD1 or TRBD2 may be the D gene (5 bases each). V shed 5 bases and J shed 4 bases, with 18 bases lying between them. The germline gives CDR1 SGHDN, CDR2 FVKESK. The CDR3 runs 15 residues. The complete variable domain, with remaining parts taken from reference TRBV14 and TRBJ2-7, reads EAGVTQFPSHSVIEKGQTVTLRCDPISGHDNLYWYRRVMGKEIKFLLHFVKESKQDESGMPNNRFLAERTGGTYSTLKVQPAELEDSGVYFCASSLTGAYEYEQYFGPGTRLTVT.

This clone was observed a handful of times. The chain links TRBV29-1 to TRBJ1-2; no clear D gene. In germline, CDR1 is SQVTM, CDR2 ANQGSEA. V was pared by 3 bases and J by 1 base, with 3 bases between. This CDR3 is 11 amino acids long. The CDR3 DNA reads TGCAGCGTTGACAGTAACTATGGCTACACCTTC. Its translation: CSVDSNYGYTF.

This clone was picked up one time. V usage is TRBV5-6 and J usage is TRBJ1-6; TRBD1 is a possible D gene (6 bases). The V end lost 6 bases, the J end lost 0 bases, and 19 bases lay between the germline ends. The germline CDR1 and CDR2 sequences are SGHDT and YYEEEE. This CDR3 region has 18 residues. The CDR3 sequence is CASKSRGPTSSYNSPLHF. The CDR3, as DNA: TGTGCCAGCAAGAGCAGGGGTCCCACGAGCTCCTATAATTCACCCCTCCACTTT.

CDR3 in DNA: TGTGCCAGCTCACTCTCCAGGGGGAACACTGAAGCTTTCTTT. This translates into CASSLSRGNTEAFF. V gene TRBV18 combines with J gene TRBJ1-1, with D possibly TRBD1 on 6 matching bases. The length of the CDR3 is 14 residues. Germline CDR1 KGHSH, CDR2 LQKENI. V was trimmed by 4 bases and J by 1 base, leaving 10 bases between them.

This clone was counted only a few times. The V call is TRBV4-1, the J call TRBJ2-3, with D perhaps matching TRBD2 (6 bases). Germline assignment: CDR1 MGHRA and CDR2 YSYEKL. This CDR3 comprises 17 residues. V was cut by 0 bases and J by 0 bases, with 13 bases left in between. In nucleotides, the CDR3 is TGCGCCAGCAGCCAAGAATTCGGCGCGGGGAGCACAGATACGCAGTATTTT. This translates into CASSQEFGAGSTDTQYF.